The clone carrying this TCR beta chain appeared a few times. Antigen unknown. The source of the sample is a study of beta chain features in type 1 diabetes. General study findings and limits: TCRB CDR3s from Type 1 diabetes patients were moderately but significantly shorter in all four CD4+ subsets.

The V segment lost 0 bases and the J segment 6 bases; nucleotides outside the gene matches: 3. The CDR3 totals 14 residues. Germline loops: CDR1 SGHRS, CDR2 YFSETQ. The authors reverse transcribed all of the isolated RNA, so sequencing captured expressed TCRB transcripts. Here immunoSEQ multiplex PCR was the method, and the copy in TCRdb shows in-frame clones only, minus some. The data contain some 360,000 clones, over 8.5% of them seen just once; the ten biggest clones take up 0.6%. The receptor comes from a man aged 25 to 45 with type 1 diabetes. The sample taken for sequencing was central memory CD4+ T cells from blood. The chain carries TRBV5-1 and TRBJ1-5; 7 bases are a match to TRBD1. The CDR3 coding sequence is TGCGCCAGCAGCTTGGGGCAGGGGGGTCAGCCCCAGCATTTT. It encodes CASSLGQGGQPQHF.